A selection of T cell receptor beta chains follows, all from one sample in a study of cytomegalovirus exposure and HLA in healthy donors. Sequencing was performed with immunoSEQ multiplex PCR; in TCRdb, only in-frame clones are kept and a portion is missing. The profile shows about 88,000 clones, about 67% of them singletons. The sample comprised PBMCs. These receptors came from a woman in her late teens or twenties in good health and CMV-seropositive. Each CDR3 is given with its conserved first and last residue. D genes are given only for firm matches. Size values are once, few and many counts, or a class for expanded clones, and some rows have none.

CDR3	DNA	size	D	J	V
CASSLGGPYNEQFF	TGTGCCAGCAGTCTAGGGGGCCCCTACAATGAGCAGTTCTTC	few	TRBD1	TRBJ2-1	TRBV2
CASKEYNEQFF	TGTGCCAGCAAAGAGTACAATGAGCAGTTCTTC	many	.	TRBJ2-1	TRBV27
CASSSFYPQGQKAHEQYF	TGTGCCAGCAGTTCCTTTTACCCCCAGGGGCAAAAAGCCCACGAGCAGTACTTC	.	.	TRBJ2-7	TRBV27
CASSWTGGQLFAF	TGTGCCAGCAGCTGGACAGGCGGACAGTTATTTGCCTTC	few	TRBD1	TRBJ1-2	TRBV5-8
CASSLRQGEQYF	TGTGCCAGCAGCTTACGACAGGGCGAGCAGTACTTC	.	TRBD1	TRBJ2-7	TRBV11-2
CASSQGLGQGSSNSPLHF	TGCGCCAGCAGCCAAGGGCTGGGACAGGGATCTTCAAATTCACCCCTCCACTTT	.	TRBD1	TRBJ1-6	TRBV4-3
CSVAMTGGSNQPQHF	TGCAGCGTTGCAATGACAGGGGGTAGCAATCAGCCCCAGCATTTT	.	TRBD1	TRBJ1-5	TRBV29-1
CASRKDRGSQPQHF	TGTGCCAGCAGAAAAGACAGGGGGAGTCAGCCCCAGCATTTT	.	TRBD1	TRBJ1-5	TRBV6-1
CASSFTTGRSRETQYF	TGTGCCAGCAGCTTTACGACAGGGAGGAGTAGGGAGACCCAGTACTTC	few	.	TRBJ2-5	TRBV5-5
CASSLGGDPIYF	TGTGCCAGCAGCTTAGGGGGGGATCCCATATATTTT	.	.	TRBJ1-3	TRBV7-8
CASSLGATSGGGDTQYF	TGTGCCAGCAGCTTGGGTGCGACTAGCGGGGGTGGAGATACGCAGTATTTT	.	TRBD2	TRBJ2-3	TRBV7-3
CASSDGLAGGEQFF	TGTGCCAGCAGTGACGGACTAGCGGGGGGTGAGCAGTTCTTC	few	TRBD2	TRBJ2-1	TRBV6-4
CASSSASAGETQYF	TGTGCCAGCTCATCGGCCAGCGCAGGGGAGACCCAGTACTTC	.	.	TRBJ2-5	TRBV18
CSAPKQGKSGYTF	TGCAGCGCCCCTAAACAGGGAAAAAGTGGCTACACCTTC	.	.	TRBJ1-2	TRBV29-1
CASTSTQGSGQPQHF	TGTGCCAGCACTTCTACACAGGGAAGTGGCCAGCCCCAGCATTTT	.	.	TRBJ1-5	TRBV27
CASSQDWFSGVEQFF	TGCGCCAGCAGCCAAGACTGGTTCTCCGGGGTTGAGCAGTTCTTC	few	.	TRBJ2-1	TRBV4-3
CASSTYGVAAGNEQFF	TGTGCCAGCAGCACCTATGGCGTAGCAGCGGGCAATGAGCAGTTCTTC	.	.	TRBJ2-1	TRBV9
CASSPAGSRFAFF	TGTGCCAGCAGCCCCGCCGGGAGCAGGTTCGCTTTCTTT	.	.	TRBJ1-1	TRBV7-2
CASSLRQGLSSYNSPLHF	TGTGCCAGCAGTTTGAGGCAGGGCCTCAGCTCCTATAATTCACCCCTCCACTTT	.	.	TRBJ1-6	TRBV27
CASSEVGTTYEQYF	TGTGCCAGCAGTGAAGTCGGGACTACCTACGAGCAGTACTTC	.	TRBD2	TRBJ2-7	TRBV25-1
CASSGRGDLGGYTF	TGTGCCAGCAGTGGCCGGGGGGATCTAGGAGGCTACACCTTC	.	.	TRBJ1-2	TRBV2
CATSGDIDNQPQHF	TGTGCCACCAGCGGGGACATCGACAATCAGCCCCAGCATTTT	few	.	TRBJ1-5	TRBV15